This T cell receptor (beta chain) stems from a study of T-cell reconstitution after alpha-beta-depleted transplantation in children. Study results and caveats: By one year post-transplant, T-cell counts and diversity largely arose from T cells that were newly produced. The study reportedly traced alpha-beta T cells about two months after transplant to several hundred expanded graft clones. Day-60 TCRbeta diversity that was high in some patients was derived from surviving recipient T cells and thymic progenitors.

Germline V gene sequence: CDR1 MNHEY, CDR2 SVGEGT. V was shortened by 2 bases and J by 1 base, with 12 bases between the two germline ends. This CDR3 is built from 16 residues. TCRbeta library preparation incorporated unique molecular identifiers. MiXCR, run by TCRdb on the PCR reads, gives a single entry per CDR3 protein. The table lists 190,000 or so distinct CDR3 sequences, approximately 6.8% of them singletons. This clonotype was detected ten times or more. Its antigen is not known. This material consisted of PBMCs, taken before TCRalphabeta/CD19-depleted stem cell transplant. The source of this sequence is a girl under three years old with combined immunodeficiency, due to receive a stem cell transplant. The chain has TRBV6-2 or TRBV6-3 and TRBJ2-4, with D unclear. For the CDR3, the DNA is TGTGCCAGCAGTTACGATCCACTTTTGGCCAAAAACATTCAGTACTTC. Translated: CASSYDPLLAKNIQYF.